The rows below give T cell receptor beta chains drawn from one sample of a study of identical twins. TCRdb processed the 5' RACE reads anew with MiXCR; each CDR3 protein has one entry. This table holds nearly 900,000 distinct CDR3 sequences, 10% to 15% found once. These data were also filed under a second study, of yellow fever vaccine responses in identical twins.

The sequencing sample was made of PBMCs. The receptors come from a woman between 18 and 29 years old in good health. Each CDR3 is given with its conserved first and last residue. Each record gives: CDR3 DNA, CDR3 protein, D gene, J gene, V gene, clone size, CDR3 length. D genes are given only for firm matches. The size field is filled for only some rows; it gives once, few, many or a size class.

cdr3_nt: TGTGCCAGCAGTGAAAGCCGGACTAGCGCGTCCTACAATGAGCAGTTCTTC
cdr3_aa: CASSESRTSASYNEQFF
d_call: TRBD2
j_call: TRBJ2-1
v_call: TRBV2
clone_size: many
cdr3_length: 17

cdr3_nt: TGTGCCAGCTCACGCGTCTACGGGGAAGAGCAGTTCTTC
cdr3_aa: CASSRVYGEEQFF
d_call: -
j_call: TRBJ2-1
v_call: TRBV18
clone_size: -
cdr3_length: 13

cdr3_nt: TGTGCCAGCAGTACCTTTAGCGGGAGGGTCACAGATACGCAGTATTTT
cdr3_aa: CASSTFSGRVTDTQYF
d_call: TRBD2
j_call: TRBJ2-3
v_call: TRBV28
clone_size: -
cdr3_length: 16

cdr3_nt: TGTGCCAGCAGCTCTATACGATCCAATGGGGAGACCCAGTACTTC
cdr3_aa: CASSSIRSNGETQYF
d_call: -
j_call: TRBJ2-5
v_call: TRBV7-8
clone_size: few
cdr3_length: 15

cdr3_nt: TGTGCCAGCAGTGAAGCCGCCCCGACGAGAGGAAACACCATATATTTT
cdr3_aa: CASSEAAPTRGNTIYF
d_call: -
j_call: TRBJ1-3
v_call: TRBV6-1
clone_size: few
cdr3_length: 16

cdr3_nt: TGTGCCAGCAGCTTAGCTCAGGGGGGCTTCTTTGCTTTCTTT
cdr3_aa: CASSLAQGGFFAFF
d_call: TRBD1
j_call: TRBJ1-1
v_call: TRBV7-9
clone_size: -
cdr3_length: 14

cdr3_nt: TGTGCCACCAGAACTAGCGGCCCCTACAATGAGCAGTTCTTC
cdr3_aa: CATRTSGPYNEQFF
d_call: TRBD2
j_call: TRBJ2-1
v_call: TRBV24-1
clone_size: -
cdr3_length: 14

cdr3_nt: TGTGCCAGCAGCAATCAAATTCCGGACAGGAACACTGAAGCTTTCTTT
cdr3_aa: CASSNQIPDRNTEAFF
d_call: -
j_call: TRBJ1-1
v_call: TRBV21-1
clone_size: -
cdr3_length: 16

cdr3_nt: TGCAGCGGGGAAACGGTCTCCTACAATGAGCAGTTCTTC
cdr3_aa: CSGETVSYNEQFF
d_call: -
j_call: TRBJ2-1
v_call: TRBV29-1
clone_size: -
cdr3_length: 13

cdr3_nt: TGTGCCAGCAGCCAAGGCAGGGGCGGGACAGCTAAAGCTTTCTTT
cdr3_aa: CASSQGRGGTAKAFF
d_call: TRBD1
j_call: TRBJ1-1
v_call: TRBV3-1
clone_size: few
cdr3_length: 15

cdr3_nt: TGCGCCAGCACCCGGGACCTATGGGAGCAGTACTTC
cdr3_aa: CASTRDLWEQYF
d_call: -
j_call: TRBJ2-7
v_call: TRBV10-1
clone_size: -
cdr3_length: 12

cdr3_nt: TGCGCCAGCAGCTTGGCCCAAACCACAGGGGAGCAGTTCTTC
cdr3_aa: CASSLAQTTGEQFF
d_call: -
j_call: TRBJ2-1
v_call: TRBV5-1
clone_size: few
cdr3_length: 14

cdr3_nt: TGCAGTGCTAGAGCGGGCAGGGTTGCGGACACTGAAGCTTTCTTT
cdr3_aa: CSARAGRVADTEAFF
d_call: -
j_call: TRBJ1-1
v_call: TRBV20-1
clone_size: many
cdr3_length: 15

cdr3_nt: TGCGCCAGCAACACTAACAATGAGCAGTTCTTC
cdr3_aa: CASNTNNEQFF
d_call: -
j_call: TRBJ2-1
v_call: TRBV5-1
clone_size: many
cdr3_length: 11

cdr3_nt: TGCAGTGCTACGCCCGGGGGGGTGGGCACAGATACGCAGTATTTT
cdr3_aa: CSATPGGVGTDTQYF
d_call: TRBD2
j_call: TRBJ2-3
v_call: TRBV20-1
clone_size: few
cdr3_length: 15

cdr3_nt: TGTGCCAGCAGTTTAGCCTCAGGGAACACTGAAGCTTTCTTT
cdr3_aa: CASSLASGNTEAFF
d_call: -
j_call: TRBJ1-1
v_call: TRBV12-3/TRBV12-4
clone_size: many
cdr3_length: 14

cdr3_nt: TGTGCCAGCAGTTTAGCCGGACTAGCGAGCATCTACAATGAGCAGTTCTTC
cdr3_aa: CASSLAGLASIYNEQFF
d_call: TRBD2
j_call: TRBJ2-1
v_call: TRBV12-3/TRBV12-4
clone_size: many
cdr3_length: 17

cdr3_nt: TGCGCCAGCAGCCCCCCCGGTAGCGGGGGGGCCGCTGAGCAGTTCTTC
cdr3_aa: CASSPPGSGGAAEQFF
d_call: TRBD2
j_call: TRBJ2-1
v_call: TRBV5-1
clone_size: few
cdr3_length: 16

cdr3_nt: TGTGCCAGCAGCTTTCGTCTAGCGGGGCCTCCCTCCTACAATGAGCAGTTCTTC
cdr3_aa: CASSFRLAGPPSYNEQFF
d_call: TRBD2
j_call: TRBJ2-1
v_call: TRBV11-2
clone_size: few
cdr3_length: 18

cdr3_nt: TGCAGTGCTAGGGCTGGGGAGGGGAGGGAGACCCAGTACTTC
cdr3_aa: CSARAGEGRETQYF
d_call: TRBD2
j_call: TRBJ2-5
v_call: TRBV20-1
clone_size: -
cdr3_length: 14

cdr3_nt: TGTGCCAGCAGCTCCATCCCGTTTTTGGGCGCCCTGGATGAGCAGTTCTTC
cdr3_aa: CASSSIPFLGALDEQFF
d_call: -
j_call: TRBJ2-1
v_call: TRBV12-3/TRBV12-4
clone_size: -
cdr3_length: 17

cdr3_nt: TGTGCCAGCAGCCCCCAGGGGGGTACCAAGATACAGTACTTC
cdr3_aa: CASSPQGGTKIQYF
d_call: -
j_call: TRBJ2-5
v_call: TRBV9
clone_size: many
cdr3_length: 14

cdr3_nt: TGTGCCAGCAGTGAAGAGGCAGGGCCCTCCTACAATGAGCAGTTCTTC
cdr3_aa: CASSEEAGPSYNEQFF
d_call: -
j_call: TRBJ2-1
v_call: TRBV6-1
clone_size: few
cdr3_length: 16

cdr3_nt: TGTGCCAGCAGGGCCGCCGGGACTGCCTATGGCTACACCTTC
cdr3_aa: CASRAAGTAYGYTF
d_call: -
j_call: TRBJ1-2
v_call: TRBV12-3/TRBV12-4
clone_size: -
cdr3_length: 14

cdr3_nt: TGCAGTGCTAGAGAAACCGGGACAAGACTTAAACTGTTTTTT
cdr3_aa: CSARETGTRLKLFF
d_call: -
j_call: TRBJ1-4
v_call: TRBV20-1
clone_size: -
cdr3_length: 14

cdr3_nt: TGTGCCAGCATACAGATTAGGGCTAGCGGGAGTCACTACGAGCAGTACTTC
cdr3_aa: CASIQIRASGSHYEQYF
d_call: TRBD2
j_call: TRBJ2-7
v_call: TRBV28
clone_size: -
cdr3_length: 17

cdr3_nt: TGCAGCGCTGGACTAGCGGGAGGGGGAGGGAACACCGGGGAGCTGTTTTTT
cdr3_aa: CSAGLAGGGGNTGELFF
d_call: TRBD2
j_call: TRBJ2-2
v_call: TRBV29-1
clone_size: many
cdr3_length: 17

cdr3_nt: TGTGCCAGCAGCCTCTTAGGGGGCTTCGACCAAGAGACCCAGTACTTC
cdr3_aa: CASSLLGGFDQETQYF
d_call: TRBD1
j_call: TRBJ2-5
v_call: TRBV28
clone_size: few
cdr3_length: 16

cdr3_nt: TGTGCCAGCACCTCCTCTTCTGGGGAGCTGTTTTTT
cdr3_aa: CASTSSSGELFF
d_call: -
j_call: TRBJ2-2
v_call: TRBV19
clone_size: few
cdr3_length: 12

cdr3_nt: TGTGCCAGCAGCTTAGTCAGCGCCGGGACTGGGAAAGTTCGGACGCAGTATTTT
cdr3_aa: CASSLVSAGTGKVRTQYF
d_call: -
j_call: TRBJ2-3
v_call: TRBV11-2
clone_size: -
cdr3_length: 18

cdr3_nt: TGTGCCAGCAGTGGGGGGACCCTCGACTATGGCTACACCTTC
cdr3_aa: CASSGGTLDYGYTF
d_call: -
j_call: TRBJ1-2
v_call: TRBV12-3/TRBV12-4
clone_size: -
cdr3_length: 14

cdr3_nt: TGTGCCATCAGTGACGACCACCGGGACCACCAAGAGACCCAGTACTTC
cdr3_aa: CAISDDHRDHQETQYF
d_call: -
j_call: TRBJ2-5
v_call: TRBV10-3
clone_size: -
cdr3_length: 16

cdr3_nt: TGTGCCGCGCCCCCCACGGTCGGGGAGCGCAATCAGCCCCAGCATTTT
cdr3_aa: CAAPPTVGERNQPQHF
d_call: -
j_call: TRBJ1-5
v_call: TRBV28
clone_size: -
cdr3_length: 16

cdr3_nt: TGCGCCAGCAGCTTGGTTTCAGATACGCAGTATTTT
cdr3_aa: CASSLVSDTQYF
d_call: -
j_call: TRBJ2-3
v_call: TRBV5-1
clone_size: many
cdr3_length: 12

cdr3_nt: TGCGCCAGCAGCTTGTTGGGGACAGCTAATGAAAAACTGTTTTTT
cdr3_aa: CASSLLGTANEKLFF
d_call: TRBD1
j_call: TRBJ1-4
v_call: TRBV5-1
clone_size: many
cdr3_length: 15

cdr3_nt: TGCGCCAGCAGCGGGCTAGCGGGGGCCTGGAACACCGGGGAGCTGTTTTTT
cdr3_aa: CASSGLAGAWNTGELFF
d_call: TRBD2
j_call: TRBJ2-2
v_call: TRBV5-1
clone_size: many
cdr3_length: 17

cdr3_nt: TGTGCCAGCAGCCCCACAGGGAACTCAAACACTGAAGCTTTCTTT
cdr3_aa: CASSPTGNSNTEAFF
d_call: -
j_call: TRBJ1-1
v_call: TRBV2
clone_size: few
cdr3_length: 15

cdr3_nt: TGTGCCACCAGTGATCCAGCGGGACCTACAGATACGCAGTATTTT
cdr3_aa: CATSDPAGPTDTQYF
d_call: TRBD2
j_call: TRBJ2-3
v_call: TRBV24-1
clone_size: -
cdr3_length: 15

cdr3_nt: TGTGCCAGCAGTGAAGCCGGAGGGGTTCGCGGGGAGCTGTTTTTT
cdr3_aa: CASSEAGGVRGELFF
d_call: -
j_call: TRBJ2-2
v_call: TRBV6-1
clone_size: few
cdr3_length: 15

cdr3_nt: TGTGCCAGTAGTATCGGTCTAGCGGTATACAATGAGCAGTTCTTC
cdr3_aa: CASSIGLAVYNEQFF
d_call: TRBD2
j_call: TRBJ2-1
v_call: TRBV19
clone_size: -
cdr3_length: 15

cdr3_nt: TGTGCCAGCAGCTTAGCGCCCCGATCCGACAGGGGAGAGACCCAGTACTTC
cdr3_aa: CASSLAPRSDRGETQYF
d_call: TRBD1
j_call: TRBJ2-5
v_call: TRBV7-6
clone_size: -
cdr3_length: 17

cdr3_nt: TGTGCCAGCAGTGGGGGACAGGGAATAGGCCAGCCCCAGCATTTT
cdr3_aa: CASSGGQGIGQPQHF
d_call: TRBD1
j_call: TRBJ1-5
v_call: TRBV12-3/TRBV12-4
clone_size: -
cdr3_length: 15

cdr3_nt: TGTGCCAGCAGCCAATCGGACACTTTCGAGCAGTTCTTC
cdr3_aa: CASSQSDTFEQFF
d_call: -
j_call: TRBJ2-1
v_call: TRBV3-1
clone_size: few
cdr3_length: 13

cdr3_nt: TGTGCCTTCTGTTTAGGTTCGGGGGGCGGCGGTTCCTACGAGCAGTACTTC
cdr3_aa: CAFCLGSGGGGSYEQYF
d_call: -
j_call: TRBJ2-7
v_call: TRBV7-3
clone_size: -
cdr3_length: 17

cdr3_nt: TGTGCCAGCAGCGGACGACCGTATGAGCAGTTCTTC
cdr3_aa: CASSGRPYEQFF
d_call: -
j_call: TRBJ2-1
v_call: TRBV9
clone_size: -
cdr3_length: 12

cdr3_nt: TGTGCCATCAGATACTTCCCTATACAGGGGGACACCGGGGAGCTGTTTTTT
cdr3_aa: CAIRYFPIQGDTGELFF
d_call: TRBD1
j_call: TRBJ2-2
v_call: TRBV10-3
clone_size: many
cdr3_length: 17